Described below is a single T cell receptor (beta chain) sequence and its context. As the sequencing template, cDNA was produced by extracting RNA and reverse transcribing it. TCRdb's copy holds only in-frame clones and misses some; the assay was immunoSEQ multiplex PCR. The sample has roughly 250,000 clones, about 68% seen once; the top ten hold around 1.2%. The data originate from a study of CD8+ T cells in alopecia areata. The length of the CDR3 is 15 residues. Germline CDR1 reads MNHEY; CDR2 reads SMNVEV (reference sequence). Trimming took 3 bases from V and 5 from J; bases not matched to a gene: 3.

This sample comprised CD4+ T cells sorted from blood, obtained at week 0. This TCR came from a human donor with alopecia areata. V and J are TRBV27 and TRBJ2-1; 11 nucleotides line up with TRBD2. In DNA form, the CDR3 reads TGTGCCAGCAGTTTTAGCGGGGGGGATCACAATGAGCAGTTCTTC. It yields the protein CASSFSGGDHNEQFF.